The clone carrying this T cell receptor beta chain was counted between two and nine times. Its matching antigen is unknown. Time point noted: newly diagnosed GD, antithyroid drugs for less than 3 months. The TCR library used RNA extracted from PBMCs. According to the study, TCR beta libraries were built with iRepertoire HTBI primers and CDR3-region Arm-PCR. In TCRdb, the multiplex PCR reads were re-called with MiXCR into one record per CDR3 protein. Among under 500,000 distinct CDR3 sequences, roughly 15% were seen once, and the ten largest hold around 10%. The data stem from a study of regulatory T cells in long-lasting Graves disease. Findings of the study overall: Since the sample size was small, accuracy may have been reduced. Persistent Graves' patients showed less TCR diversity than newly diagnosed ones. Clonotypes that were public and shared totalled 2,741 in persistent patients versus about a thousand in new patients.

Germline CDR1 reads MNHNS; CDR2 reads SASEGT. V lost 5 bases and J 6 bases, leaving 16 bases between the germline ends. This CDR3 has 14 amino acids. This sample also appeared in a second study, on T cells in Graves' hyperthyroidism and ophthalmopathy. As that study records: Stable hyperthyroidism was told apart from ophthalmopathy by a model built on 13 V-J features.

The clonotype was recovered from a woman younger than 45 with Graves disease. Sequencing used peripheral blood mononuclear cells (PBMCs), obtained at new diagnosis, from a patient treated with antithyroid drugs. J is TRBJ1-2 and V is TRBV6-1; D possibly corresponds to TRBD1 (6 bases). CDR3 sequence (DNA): TGTGCCAGCAGTCCCTTAGGCAGGGGTGATGGCTACACCTTC. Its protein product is CASSPLGRGDGYTF.